This is a list of T cell receptor beta chains from one sample in a study of T cell responses to AZD1222 COVID-19 vaccine. Method: immunoSEQ multiplex PCR; TCRdb's copy keeps in-frame clones and lacks some. This sample has about 170,000 clones, with 80% to 95% found just once. The sequencing used peripheral blood, collected on day 0 of AZD1222 vaccination. The receptors stem from an adult in good health. CDR3s include the opening cysteine and the closing phenylalanine or tryptophan. The order of the fields is D gene, V gene, clone size, J gene, CDR3 protein, CDR3 DNA. The D gene is left open where the match is weak. Rows may omit the clone size; those that give it use once, few, many or a size class.

>-|TRBV7-2|-|TRBJ2-5
CASSLGSGAKTQYF
TGTGCCAGCAGCTTAGGTTCGGGGGCGAAGACCCAGTACTTC
>-|TRBV7-2|-|TRBJ2-1
CASSPRAGLYNEQFF
TGTGCCAGCAGCCCCCGGGCAGGTCTCTACAATGAGCAGTTCTTC
>-|TRBV7-2|-|TRBJ1-1
CASSFRQYTEAFF
TGTGCCAGCAGCTTCCGGCAGTATACTGAAGCTTTCTTT
>-|TRBV6-5|-|TRBJ1-5
CASWGGKGLYQPQHF
TGTGCCAGCTGGGGGGGTAAAGGATTGTATCAGCCCCAGCATTTT
>TRBD1|TRBV6-6|-|TRBJ2-7
CASYEAGGTYEQYF
TGTGCCAGCTATGAGGCAGGGGGAACCTACGAGCAGTACTTC
>-|TRBV11-2|-|TRBJ2-1
CASSLVGNEQFF
TGTGCCAGCAGCTTGGTTGGCAATGAGCAGTTCTTC
>-|TRBV21-1|-|TRBJ2-3
CASSKALRTSGSSTDTQYF
TGTGCCAGCAGCAAAGCGCTTAGGACTAGCGGGTCTAGCACAGATACGCAGTATTTT
>TRBD1|TRBV24-1|-|TRBJ2-2
CATGTGGNTGELFF
TGTGCCACCGGGACAGGGGGGAACACCGGGGAGCTGTTTTTT
>-|TRBV6-1|-|TRBJ2-7
CASSEATVGGPFEQYF
TGTGCCAGCAGTGAAGCTACTGTGGGGGGGCCTTTCGAGCAGTACTTC
>TRBD1|TRBV6-5|-|TRBJ2-7
CASSHRDRGLVEQYF
TGTGCCAGCAGTCACCGGGACAGGGGGTTGGTCGAGCAGTACTTC
>-|TRBV14|few|TRBJ1-5
CASNRGAAQPQHF
TGTGCCAGCAACCGGGGGGCGGCTCAGCCCCAGCATTTT
>TRBD1|TRBV6-4|-|TRBJ1-6
CASSDGTGEWNSPLHF
TGTGCCAGCAGTGACGGGACAGGGGAATGGAATTCACCCCTCCACTTT
>-|TRBV2|once|TRBJ2-7
CASRVAIYEQYF
TGTGCCAGTCGGGTTGCGATCTACGAGCAGTACTTC
>-|TRBV5-6|once|TRBJ2-4
CASSSDPGWDIQYF
TGTGCCAGCAGCTCAGACCCGGGGTGGGACATTCAGTACTTC
>-|TRBV16|-|TRBJ2-5
CASSHLMTAQETQYF
TGTGCCAGCAGCCACCTCATGACAGCACAAGAGACCCAGTACTTC
>TRBD1|TRBV15|-|TRBJ1-6
CATSRGDRINSPLHF
TGTGCCACCAGCAGGGGGGACAGAATCAATTCACCCCTCCACTTT
>-|TRBV7-2|-|TRBJ2-7
CASSRDGGAYEQYF
TGTGCCAGCAGCCGTGACGGGGGCGCCTACGAGCAGTACTTC
>-|TRBV5-6|-|TRBJ1-1
CASSLSSGYTEAFF
TGTGCCAGCAGCTTGTCAAGCGGGTACACTGAAGCTTTCTTT